This entry is about one T cell receptor beta chain. As yet, its antigen is unknown. This record belongs to a study of vaccination and CD4 T cells after COVID-19. On the study more broadly: With several mild cases and one severe, convalescent patients were SARS-CoV-2 positive by nasal swab PCR.

The sample's time point: late sampling 161 to 241 days after vaccination in a few convalescent patients. Treatment: roughly ten-day PBMC culture with coronavirus spike peptide pools or control peptides (ViraFEST assay). ViraFEST used peptide pools to expand antigen-specific T cells and subsequently sequenced their TCRs. V gave up 6 bases and J gave up 3 bases; unmatched junction bases: 13. Germline V gene data show CDR1 as SNHLY and CDR2 as FYNNEI. There are 17 residues in the CDR3. Sequencing of the DNA from cultured CD4+ T cells was carried out with the Oncomine TCR Beta short-read assay. MiXCR was run by TCRdb on the PCR reads, yielding one entry per CDR3 protein. The table lists around 19,000 distinct CDR3 sequences, roughly 35% of them singletons, with about 2.5% in the top ten.

The chain recombines TRBV2 with TRBJ2-5, with 10 bases lining up with TRBD2. The sample consisted of CD4+ T cells from blood, cultured in vitro, taken about 7 months after SARS-CoV-2 vaccination. This clonotype was sampled from a human donor who had recovered from COVID-19. The CDR3 DNA reads as TGTGCCAGCAGAGAGCGGGAGGGGACTGTAAGGAAAGAGACCCAGTACTTC. Its protein is CASREREGTVRKETQYF.